These 20 T cell receptor beta chains came from one sample sequenced in a study of T cell responses to AZD1222 COVID-19 vaccine. Measured with immunoSEQ multiplex PCR; TCRdb has only the in-frame clones, and not every one. Here the sample spans some 110,000 clones, 90% being singletons. The sequenced sample was peripheral blood, obtained 28 days after the second AZD1222 dose. The origin of the receptors is an adult who received the AZD1222 COVID-19 vaccine.

The DNA of the CDR3 is TGTGCCATCAGTGAGTCGAGTGGTCAGAACACTGAAGCTTTCTTT. This codes for CAISESSGQNTEAFF. The chain links TRBV10-3 to TRBJ1-1; D not certain. The CDR3 loop spans 15 amino acids. V gave up 0 bases and J gave up 1 base, with 9 bases separating them. From germline, CDR1 is ENHRY and CDR2 SYGVKD.

Here the CDR3 DNA reads TGTGCCACCACTAGGGAACAGGCAACTAATGAAAAACTGTTTTTT. It specifies CATTREQATNEKLFF. The chain carries TRBV15 and TRBJ1-4; tentative D call: TRBD1 (5 bases). The CDR3 is 15 residues long. Trimming took 7 bases from V and 0 from J, leaving 12 bases between them. CDR1 and CDR2 from the germline V gene are LNHNV and YYDKDF (reference sequence).

The rearrangement joins TRBV5-6 to TRBJ1-5, with unresolved D. CDR1 is SGHDT, CDR2 YYEEEE, per germline. V lost 0 bases and J lost 7, with 8 bases in between. This CDR3 spans 13 amino acids. DNA of the CDR3: TGTGCCAGCAGCTTGGTAGGTGGCCAGCCCCAGCATTTT. Translation gives CASSLVGGQPQHF.

The chain couples TRBV19 to TRBJ2-3; 7 bases fit TRBD1. CDR1 LNHDA and CDR2 SQIVND come from the germline V gene (reference sequence). The CDR3 covers 16 residues. The V and J ends lost 5 bases and 0 bases, in that order; junction bases with no gene match: 8. The CDR3 region is CASSPQGTASTDTQYF. CDR3 DNA sequence: TGTGCCAGTAGTCCCCAAGGGACAGCTAGCACAGATACGCAGTATTTT. Based on the CDR3 plus reference TRBV19 and TRBJ2-3, the full variable domain is DGGITQSPKYLFRKEGQNVTLSCEQNLNHDAMYWYRQDPGQGLRLIYYSQIVNDFQKGDIAEGYSVSREKKESFPLTVTSAQKNPTAFYLCASSPQGTASTDTQYFGPGTRLTVL.

This sequence joins TRBV27 and TRBJ2-1, with D perhaps TRBD1 (5 bases). The CDR3 runs to 15 residues. Germline-derived CDR1 and CDR2 are MNHEY and SMNVEV (reference sequence). V dropped 8 bases and J dropped 5 bases, with 19 bases sitting between them. The CDR3 sequence: CASHPWLMTDNEQFF. The CDR3, as DNA: TGTGCCAGCCACCCATGGTTGATGACAGACAATGAGCAGTTCTTC.

The gene calls are TRBV28 and TRBJ2-2; D remains unclear. The V gene lost 2 bases and the J gene lost 6 bases, with 10 bases spanning the gap. Germline loops: CDR1 MDHEN, CDR2 SYDVKM. The CDR3 covers 14 residues. The CDR3 nucleotides are TGTGCCAGCAGTTTACCCCTAGTAGCCGGGGAGCTGTTTTTT. Its translation is CASSLPLVAGELFF.

This clone was seen a single time. V gene TRBV4-3 combines with J gene TRBJ2-7; 8 bases are a match to TRBD2. The CDR3 consists of 16 residues. V was pared by 1 base and J by 2 bases, with 7 bases of the junction left unmatched. The V gene's germline CDR1 is LGHNA and CDR2 YSLEER. The CDR3 region has the DNA TGCGCCAGCAGCCAAGGGGGGAGTAGCGGGGCCTACGAGCAGTACTTC. Protein: CASSQGGSSGAYEQYF.

This clone was seen just once. The chain recombines TRBV27 with TRBJ1-6; TRBD1 agrees at 8 bases. CDR3 length equals 16 residues. The V segment lost 5 bases and the J segment 4 bases; nucleotides outside the gene matches: 7. In germline, CDR1 is MNHEY, CDR2 SMNVEV (reference sequence). The CDR3 sequence: CASSPAGDRYNSPLHF. The CDR3 nucleotides read TGTGCCAGCAGTCCCGCCGGGGACAGGTATAATTCACCCCTCCACTTT.

The rearrangement joins TRBV19 to TRBJ2-7; 7 bases map to TRBD2. V was pared by 3 bases and J by 2 bases, with 7 bases of the junction left unmatched. Germline V lookup: CDR1 LNHDA, CDR2 SQIVND (reference sequence). The CDR3 sequence is 15 residues long. The CDR3 DNA reads as TGTGCCAGTAGTATTGGGGGGGGTGGAACCTACGAGCAGTACTTC. This translates into CASSIGGGGTYEQYF.

This chain links TRBV5-1 with TRBJ1-2, with 9 bases matching TRBD1. Germline CDR1 SGHRS, CDR2 YFSETQ. Trimming at V came to 3 bases and at J to 8 bases, leaving 8 bases not matched to a gene. This CDR3 comprises 14 residues. The CDR3: CASSSEGQGDGYTF. The CDR3 DNA follows: TGCGCCAGCAGCTCGGAGGGACAGGGCGACGGCTACACCTTC.

This rearrangement joins TRBV4-2 to TRBJ2-3, with 7 nucleotides matching TRBD2. This CDR3 region has 17 residues. Germline CDR1 reads LGHNA; CDR2 reads YNFKEQ. V was clipped by 4 bases and J by 4 bases; unmatched bases: 14. The CDR3 DNA reads as TGTGCCAGCAGCCCCGATCCAGCTAGCGGTACTCCAGATACGCAGTATTTT. Translating gives CASSPDPASGTPDTQYF.

The chain carries TRBV5-1 and TRBJ1-4; no definite D call. The CDR3 sequence is 14 residues long. CDR1 is SGHRS, CDR2 YFSETQ, per germline. Trimming took 4 bases from V and 4 from J, leaving 11 bases between them. For the CDR3, the DNA is TGCGCCAGCAGCGCGTCAGCCTATAATGAAAAACTGTTTTTT. Residues: CASSASAYNEKLFF.

This clone was observed a few times. The CDR3 protein is CASSYYPGLAGGYNEQFF. DNA of the CDR3: TGTGCCAGCAGTTACTATCCCGGACTAGCGGGGGGTTACAATGAGCAGTTCTTC. J is TRBJ2-1 and V is TRBV6-2 or TRBV6-3; 14 nucleotides agree with TRBD2. The germline V gene has CDR1 MNHEY and CDR2 SVGEGT. The CDR3 is 18 residues long. Trimming removed 1 base from V and 4 bases from J; junction bases left unmatched: 6.

The chain joins TRBV6-5 to TRBJ2-7; D is possibly TRBD2 (6 bases). Trimming removed 7 bases at V and 5 bases at J, with 18 bases between. Germline V CDR1 and CDR2: MNHEY, SVGAGI. This CDR3 spans 14 amino acids. In DNA form, the CDR3 reads TGTGCCAGCAACCGTCGGGGGATCCGAGACGAGCAGTACTTC. Translating it yields CASNRRGIRDEQYF.

The rearrangement links TRBV5-1 to TRBJ1-1; D remains unclear. The CDR3 has 14 amino acids. V shed 7 bases and J shed 1 base, with 14 bases lying between them. From germline, CDR1 is SGHRS and CDR2 YFSETQ. Written as DNA, the CDR3 is TGCGCCAGCTTGGCTGGCCCGGGGAACACTGAAGCTTTCTTT. Amino acids: CASLAGPGNTEAFF.

This rearrangement joins TRBV5-4 to TRBJ2-3; TRBD1 agrees at 8 bases. Unmatched junction bases numbered 8, after V lost 0 bases and J lost 5 bases. The CDR3 has 16 residues. The germline gives CDR1 SGHNT, CDR2 YYREEE (reference sequence). CDR3 residues: CASSLVPDREKDTQYF. Here the CDR3 DNA reads TGTGCCAGCAGCTTGGTGCCGGACAGGGAAAAAGATACGCAGTATTTT.

The chain carries TRBV2 and TRBJ2-4; possibly TRBD1 or TRBD2 for D (5 bases each). V lost 6 bases and J lost 10, with 16 bases in between. The CDR3 covers 13 residues. Germline-derived CDR1 and CDR2 are SNHLY and FYNNEI. CDR3 protein: CASSATQGGIQYF. The CDR3 DNA sequence: TGTGCCAGCAGCGCGACCCAGGGCGGGATTCAGTACTTC.

The chain is built from TRBV18 and TRBJ2-7; a possible D gene is TRBD1 (6 bases). The length of the CDR3 is 14 residues. The germline gives CDR1 KGHSH, CDR2 LQKENI. V was pared by 1 base and J by 2 bases, with 9 bases between. The CDR3 DNA sequence: TGTGCCAGCTCACCACGGACAGACCCCTACGAGCAGTACTTC. Amino acids: CASSPRTDPYEQYF.

The chain joins TRBV18 to TRBJ2-2, with a tentative D call TRBD2 (6 bases). The CDR3 runs 16 residues. The V end was cut by 4 bases, the J end by 1 base, with 13 bases between. Germline CDR1 is KGHSH and CDR2 is LQKENI. CDR3 in DNA: TGTGCCAGCTCACTGCCGGGACTTGGGAACACCGGGGAGCTGTTTTTT. It encodes CASSLPGLGNTGELFF.

J is TRBJ2-3 and V is TRBV5-1, with D perhaps TRBD1 (5 bases). Trimming took 1 base from V and 4 from J, leaving 16 bases between them. In germline, CDR1 is SGHRS, CDR2 YFSETQ. This CDR3 comprises 16 residues. The chain's CDR3 is CASSLILAGHSDTQYF. DNA for the CDR3: TGCGCCAGCAGCTTGATCCTGGCAGGGCATTCAGATACGCAGTATTTT.